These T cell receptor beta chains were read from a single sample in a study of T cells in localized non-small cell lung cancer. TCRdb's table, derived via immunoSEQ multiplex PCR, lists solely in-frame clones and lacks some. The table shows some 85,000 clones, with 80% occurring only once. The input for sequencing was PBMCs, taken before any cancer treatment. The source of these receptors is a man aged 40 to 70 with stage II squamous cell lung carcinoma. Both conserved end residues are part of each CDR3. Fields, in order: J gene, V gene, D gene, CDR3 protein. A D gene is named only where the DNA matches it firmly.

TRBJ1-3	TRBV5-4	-	CASSLGGPVGNTIYF
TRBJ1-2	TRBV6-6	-	CASSYPGNYGYTF
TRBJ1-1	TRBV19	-	CASISGQMNTEAFF
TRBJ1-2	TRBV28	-	CASSQPGPYGYTF
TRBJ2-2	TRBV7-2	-	CASSQEVGELFF
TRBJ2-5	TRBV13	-	CASSPLTWGNQYF
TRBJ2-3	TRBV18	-	CASSPLAEIGADTQYF
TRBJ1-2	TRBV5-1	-	CASSLRGASDNYGYTF
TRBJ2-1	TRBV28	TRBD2	CASSFPSRGRAPYNEQFF
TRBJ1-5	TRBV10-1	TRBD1	CASSDSGQGFDHSNQPQHF
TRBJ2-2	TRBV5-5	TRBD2	CASTRGEGPMNTGELFF